This entry lists 23 T cell receptor beta chains sequenced from one sample in a study of cytomegalovirus exposure and HLA in healthy donors. In the PCR, 60 Vbeta and 13 Jbeta primers were used. This table comes from immunoSEQ multiplex PCR, and its TCRdb copy is limited to in-frame clones, with some not included. The table lists about 210,000 clones, under 85% of them singletons. Sequencing used PBMCs. The origin of the receptors is a woman aged 45 to 65 in good health and CMV-seropositive.

This clone was detected only once. The chain couples TRBV28 to TRBJ1-3, with TRBD1 matching over 11 bases. V lost 6 bases to trimming and J lost 3 bases; unmatched junction nucleotides: 10. The CDR3 is made up of 17 amino acids. The V gene's germline CDR1 is MDHEN and CDR2 SYDVKM. The CDR3, as DNA: TGTGCCAGCAGGGCTACGGGGGGACAGGGGGGTGGAAACACCATATATTTT. It specifies CASRATGGQGGGNTIYF.

The V gene is TRBV7-6, the J gene TRBJ2-5; a weak D match, TRBD2 (6 bases). Germline V gives CDR1 SGHVS, CDR2 FNYEAQ. The CDR3 spans 16 residues. V shed 1 base and J shed 1 base, with 13 bases lying between them. As DNA, the CDR3 is TGTGCCAGCAGCTTAGGAATCGGGGGACGCCAAGAGACCCAGTACTTC. Translated, it gives CASSLGIGGRQETQYF.

The CDR3 nucleotides are TGTGCCAGCAGCTTGGTGCAGGGTAGTTACGAGCAGTACTTC. Amino acid sequence: CASSLVQGSYEQYF. The V and J genes are TRBV5-6 and TRBJ2-7, with D perhaps matching TRBD1 (5 bases). Germline CDR1 and CDR2: SGHDT and YYEEEE. Trimming cost V 0 bases and J 4 bases, with 11 bases left between them. The CDR3 spans 14 residues. The complete variable domain, with remaining parts taken from reference TRBV5-6 and TRBJ2-7, reads DAGVTQSPTHLIKTRGQQVTLRCSPKSGHDTVSWYQQALGQGPQFIFQYYEEEERQRGNFPDRFSGHQFPNYSSELNVNALLLGDSALYLCASSLVQGSYEQYFGPGTRLTVT.

The gene calls are TRBV5-1 and TRBJ1-2; 10 bases are shared with TRBD1. From germline, CDR1 is SGHRS and CDR2 YFSETQ. This CDR3 contains 16 residues. V was pared by 3 bases and J by 5 bases, with 10 bases of the junction left unmatched. DNA for the CDR3: TGCGCCAGCAGCTCTTACCGGACAGGGGGGGTTTATGGCTACACCTTC. Translation gives CASSSYRTGGVYGYTF.

This clone was counted between two and nine times. The chain employs TRBV5-6 and TRBJ1-1; possible D gene TRBD1, 6 bases. This CDR3 contains 15 residues. Per germline, CDR1 SGHDT and CDR2 YYEEEE. The V end lost 0 bases, the J end lost 1 base, and 10 bases lay between the germline ends. In DNA, the CDR3 is TGTGCCAGCAGCTTGGCCCCGGGACAGAACACTGAAGCTTTCTTT. As protein: CASSLAPGQNTEAFF.

The gene calls are TRBV28 and TRBJ2-3; 7 nucleotides agree with TRBD2. Germline CDR1 and CDR2: MDHEN and SYDVKM. V dropped 11 bases and J dropped 2; count of bases not matched to a gene: 10. This CDR3 contains 14 residues. The CDR3 region has the DNA TGTGCCGGATCGTCTGCGGGGGTCACAGATACGCAGTATTTT. This translates into CAGSSAGVTDTQYF.

The chain couples TRBV5-1 to TRBJ1-2; TRBD1 matches 7 bases. The V gene end was trimmed by 4 bases and the J gene end by 8 bases; junction bases not matched to a gene: 8. CDR1 is SGHRS and CDR2 is YFSETQ in the germline V gene. The CDR3 spans 13 residues. The DNA of the CDR3 is TGCGCCAGCAGCGCGGGAGGGGGCGCGGGCTACACCTTC. Residues: CASSAGGGAGYTF.

CDR3 loop: CASRALIAGHNEQFF. For the CDR3, the DNA is TGTGCCAGCAGAGCATTGATAGCGGGGCACAATGAGCAGTTCTTC. This chain links TRBV2 with TRBJ2-1; 8 bases align to TRBD2. CDR1 and CDR2 from the germline V gene are SNHLY and FYNNEI. This CDR3 is built from 15 residues. V shed 6 bases, J shed 5 bases, and the junction held 9 bases outside the gene matches. The variable domain in full, with the rest retrieved from reference TRBV2 and TRBJ2-1, is EPEVTQTPSHQVTQMGQEVILRCVPISNHLYFYWYRQILGQKVEFLVSFYNNEISEKSEIFDDQFSVERPDGSNFTLKIRSTKLEDSAMYFCASRALIAGHNEQFFGPGTRLTVL.

This clone was recorded once. The chain recombines TRBV5-1 with TRBJ1-1; D unresolved. V gave up 1 base and J gave up 7 bases, with 14 bases separating them. This CDR3 spans 14 amino acids. CDR1 and CDR2 from the germline V gene are SGHRS and YFSETQ. CDR3: CASSLTPEFGEAFF. For the CDR3, the DNA is TGCGCCAGCAGCTTGACGCCCGAGTTTGGTGAAGCTTTCTTT. Supplemented by reference TRBV5-1 and TRBJ1-1, the full variable domain reads KAGVTQTPRYLIKTRGQQVTLSCSPISGHRSVSWYQQTPGQGLQFLFEYFSETQRNKGNFPGRFSGRQFSNSRSEMNVSTLELGDSALYLCASSLTPEFGEAFFGQGTRLTVV.

The chain has TRBV5-1 and TRBJ1-6, with 7 nucleotides matching TRBD1. With 2 bases clipped from V and 4 bases from J, the junction kept 9 bases outside the gene matches. The CDR3 has 17 amino acids. Germline V gives CDR1 SGHRS, CDR2 YFSETQ. The DNA of the CDR3 is TGCGCCAGCAGCTTCGACAGGGATGGCCCTTATAATTCACCCCTCCACTTT. It is translated as CASSFDRDGPYNSPLHF.

The chain joins TRBV6-5 to TRBJ1-5, with D possibly matching TRBD1 (6 bases). CDR1 is MNHEY and CDR2 is SVGAGI in the germline V gene. V shed 2 bases and J shed 7 bases, with 18 bases lying between them. The CDR3 sequence is 16 residues long. The CDR3 loop reads CASSYGGGARDQPQHF. Here the CDR3 DNA reads TGTGCCAGCAGTTACGGTGGGGGGGCGCGGGACCAGCCCCAGCATTTT.

V gene TRBV11-2 combines with J gene TRBJ2-5, with D possibly being TRBD2 (6 bases). Germline V gene sequence: CDR1 SGHAT, CDR2 FQNNGV. The CDR3 spans 15 residues. Trimming cost V 0 bases and J 4 bases, with 12 bases left between them. CDR3 sequence: CASSLDPGDRETQYF. The CDR3 nucleotides are TGTGCCAGCAGCTTAGATCCGGGAGATCGAGAGACCCAGTACTTC.

The V and J genes are TRBV5-4 and TRBJ2-5; 12 bases align to TRBD2. The CDR3 length is 15 residues. CDR1 is SGHNT, CDR2 YYREEE, per germline (reference sequence). The V gene end was trimmed by 5 bases and the J gene end by 2 bases; junction bases not matched to a gene: 4. CDR3 DNA: TGTGCCAGCAGTTCGACTAGCGGGGGTCAAGAGACCCAGTACTTC. It codes for CASSSTSGGQETQYF.

This clone has a handful of counts. CDR3 region: CASSGGQVSNQPQHF. Here the CDR3 DNA reads TGTGCCAGTAGTGGGGGACAGGTTAGCAATCAGCCCCAGCATTTT. This rearrangement joins TRBV19 to TRBJ1-5; 8 bases are shared with TRBD1. Germline CDR1 and CDR2: LNHDA and SQIVND (reference sequence). CDR3 length equals 15 residues. The junction had 3 bases not matched to a gene; V was cut back by 5 bases and J by 0 bases.

V usage is TRBV5-1 and J usage is TRBJ2-3; TRBD2 matches 12 bases. The CDR3 spans 16 residues. CDR1 is SGHRS and CDR2 is YFSETQ in the germline V gene. The J segment lost 4 bases and the V segment lost 7 bases, leaving 10 bases of the junction unmatched. The CDR3 region is CASALTSGGRADTQYF. As DNA, the CDR3 is TGCGCCAGCGCGCTTACTAGCGGGGGGAGGGCAGATACGCAGTATTTT.

The genes are TRBV28 and TRBJ1-1, with D tentatively TRBD1 (6 bases). The CDR3 totals 16 residues. Trimming took off 7 bases at V and 5 bases at J, with 23 bases between the two ends. CDR1 MDHEN and CDR2 SYDVKM come from the germline V gene. This CDR3 is CASTQSSAGGFTEAFF. The CDR3, as DNA: TGTGCCAGCACCCAATCATCGGCGGGGGGCTTTACTGAAGCTTTCTTT.

The genes are TRBV9 and TRBJ2-2, with 8 positions matching TRBD1. CDR3 length: 17 amino acids. The V segment lost 4 bases and the J segment 1 base; nucleotides outside the gene matches: 9. Germline values: CDR1 SGDLS, CDR2 YYNGEE. CDR3 sequence (DNA): TGTGCCAGCAGCCCCCGGACAGGGCGGGGGAACACCGGGGAGCTGTTTTTT. Translating it yields CASSPRTGRGNTGELFF. Combining the CDR3 with reference TRBV9 and TRBJ2-2 gives the whole variable domain DSGVTQTPKHLITATGQRVTLRCSPRSGDLSVYWYQQSLDQGLQFLIQYYNGEERAKGNILERFSAQQFPDLHSELNLSSLELGDSALYFCASSPRTGRGNTGELFFGEGSRLTVL.

The J gene is TRBJ2-6, the V gene TRBV19, with a weak D call TRBD2 (5 bases). V was trimmed by 4 bases and J by 2 bases, leaving 9 bases between them. The CDR3 has 15 residues. The germline CDR1 and CDR2 sequences are LNHDA and SQIVND (reference sequence). In DNA, the CDR3 is TGTGCCAGTAGTAATCGGGGAACTGGGGCCAACGTCCTGACTTTC. Translated: CASSNRGTGANVLTF.

Here the CDR3 reads CASTDPGGSNTGELFF. As DNA, the CDR3 is TGTGCCAGTACCGACCCGGGGGGGTCGAACACCGGGGAGCTGTTTTTT. J is TRBJ2-2 and V is TRBV19, with TRBD2 matching 8 bases. Germline CDR1 LNHDA, CDR2 SQIVND (reference sequence). V lost 7 bases, J lost 0 bases, and 7 bases stayed unmatched. The length of the CDR3 is 16 residues. The complete variable domain, with remaining parts taken from reference TRBV19 and TRBJ2-2, reads DGGITQSPKYLFRKEGQNVTLSCEQNLNHDAMYWYRQDPGQGLRLIYYSQIVNDFQKGDIAEGYSVSREKKESFPLTVTSAQKNPTAFYLCASTDPGGSNTGELFFGEGSRLTVL.

The V call is TRBV7-9, the J call TRBJ2-7, with 9 bases aligning to TRBD2. Germline CDR1 is SEHNR and CDR2 is FQNEAQ (reference sequence). V lost 4 bases, J lost 4 bases, and 2 bases stayed unmatched. CDR3 length: 13 residues. The CDR3: CASSSSGAYEQYF. CDR3 nucleotide sequence: TGTGCCAGCAGCTCTAGCGGGGCATACGAGCAGTACTTC.

The chain carries TRBV5-1 and TRBJ2-3; D is ambiguous. V was pared by 7 bases and J by 4 bases, with 16 bases between. Germline CDR1 SGHRS, CDR2 YFSETQ. The CDR3 sequence is 14 residues long. The CDR3 spells CASAASRLADTQYF. CDR3 sequence (DNA): TGCGCCAGCGCGGCCTCTCGTCTCGCAGATACGCAGTATTTT.

The genes are TRBV5-4 and TRBJ2-7, with a possible D match to TRBD1 (6 bases). Germline V CDR1 and CDR2: SGHNT, YYREEE (reference sequence). This CDR3 comprises 14 residues. The germline V and J ends were trimmed by 3 bases and 4 bases, with 14 bases remaining between them. CDR3 DNA sequence: TGTGCCAGCAGCTCGAAACCCCAGGGGTACGAGCAGTACTTC. Protein: CASSSKPQGYEQYF.

V is TRBV5-1 and J is TRBJ1-1; D not resolved. The CDR3 consists of 13 residues. CDR1 is SGHRS and CDR2 is YFSETQ in the germline V gene. Trimming took 5 bases from V and 3 from J, leaving 11 bases between them. The CDR3 DNA follows: TGCGCCAGCAGTCCGCGTCAGGACACTGAAGCTTTCTTT. Its translation: CASSPRQDTEAFF.